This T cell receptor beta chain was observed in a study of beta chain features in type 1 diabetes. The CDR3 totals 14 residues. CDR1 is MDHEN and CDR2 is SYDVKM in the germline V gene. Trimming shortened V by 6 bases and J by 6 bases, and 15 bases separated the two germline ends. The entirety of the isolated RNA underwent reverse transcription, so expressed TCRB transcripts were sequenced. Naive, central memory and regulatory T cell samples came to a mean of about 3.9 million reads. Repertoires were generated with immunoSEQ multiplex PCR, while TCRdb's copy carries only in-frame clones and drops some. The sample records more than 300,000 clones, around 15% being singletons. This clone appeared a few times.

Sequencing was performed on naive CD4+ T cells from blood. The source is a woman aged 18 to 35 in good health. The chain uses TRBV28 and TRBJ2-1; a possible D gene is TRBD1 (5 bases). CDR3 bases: TGTGCCAGCAGAGACAGTACCTTGGTCAATGAGCAGTTCTTC. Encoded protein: CASRDSTLVNEQFF.